The clone carrying this TCR beta chain was observed a handful of times. The germline CDR1 and CDR2 sequences are LNHDA and SQIVND (reference sequence). The CDR3 extends over 15 amino acids. J gave up 3 bases and V 4 bases, and 5 bases lay outside the gene matches. Source study methods: Estimation of nucleated cell counts relied on the amplification of reference gene primers. Sequencing used immunoSEQ multiplex PCR; TCRdb keeps in-frame clones, though not all of them. Clone size and the V and J calls come from that table; the DNA yielded D and trimming. The sample contains fewer than 75,000 clones, roughly three quarters of which appear only once. These data are taken from a study of blood T cell repertoires in COVID-19. Study-wide background: Researchers got acute and convalescent COVID-19 samples from the United States, Italy and Spain.

The chain couples TRBV19 to TRBJ1-2, with 10 nucleotides matching TRBD1. This TCR came from a man in his fifties or sixties with acute or convalescent COVID-19. Sequenced: peripheral blood. The CDR3 DNA reads as TGTGCCAGTAGTACGGGACAGGGGCGTGACTATGGCTACACCTTC. It is translated as CASSTGQGRDYGYTF.